This T cell receptor (beta chain) was captured by sequencing in a study of blood T cell repertoires in COVID-19. This table comes from immunoSEQ multiplex PCR, and its TCRdb copy is limited to in-frame clones, with some not included. The sample lists about 23,000 clones, 70% to 90% occurring once. The CDR3 is made up of 15 amino acids. Germline trimming cut 2 bases from V and 8 bases from J; bases unmatched to any gene: 9. Germline CDR1 and CDR2: GTSNPN and SVGIG (reference sequence). In its sample, this clone was seen once. The sequencing sample was made of peripheral blood. This clonotype originated in a woman over 75 with active or convalescent COVID-19. The chain carries TRBV30 and TRBJ1-1, with TRBD1 matching 12 bases. The CDR3 protein is CAWSQVRDRGPEAFF. In nucleotides, the CDR3 is TGTGCCTGGAGTCAAGTCCGGGACAGGGGGCCCGAAGCTTTCTTT. The full variable domain, with the rest looked up from reference TRBV30 and TRBJ1-1, is SQTIHQWPATLVQPVGSPLSLECTVEGTSNPNLYWYRQAAGRGLQLLFYSVGIGQISSEVPQNLSASRPQDRQFILSSKKLLLSDSGFYLCAWSQVRDRGPEAFFGQGTRLTVV.